This T cell receptor (beta chain) was sequenced for a study of T cells in narcolepsy. V dropped 0 bases and J dropped 7 bases, with 9 bases sitting between them. CDR1 and CDR2 from the germline V gene are SEHNR and FQNEAQ (reference sequence). The CDR3 spans 13 residues. Clones were read by immunoSEQ multiplex PCR, and TCRdb kept only the in-frame ones, dropping some. The data hold about 30,000 clones, with roughly 82% observed a single time. J is TRBJ1-2 and V is TRBV7-9, with D unresolved. The sequenced sample was CD45RA- memory CD4+ T cells from PBMCs. The receptor's source is a human donor with narcolepsy. The CDR3 DNA sequence: TGTGCCAGCAGCTTAGCGTTTCCGGCTGGCTACACCTTC. It specifies CASSLAFPAGYTF.